This TCR beta chain is from a study of cytomegalovirus exposure and HLA in healthy donors. PCR involved 60 Vbeta and 13 Jbeta primers. The table came from immunoSEQ multiplex PCR; TCRdb's copy has only in-frame clones and leaves some out. The sample has approximately 100,000 clones; over 70% are singletons. The CDR3 consists of 15 residues. The germline CDR1 and CDR2 sequences are MNHEY and SMNVEV (reference sequence). The V gene end was trimmed by 6 bases and the J gene end by 7 bases; junction bases not matched to a gene: 9. This receptor was taken from a young man in good health and CMV-seropositive. Sequencing was performed on PBMCs. The chain is built from TRBV27 and TRBJ1-6; 7 nucleotides match TRBD1. The CDR3, as DNA: TGTGCCAGCAGACGAGACAGGGTGGGAAATTCACCCCTCCACTTT. This gives the protein CASRRDRVGNSPLHF.